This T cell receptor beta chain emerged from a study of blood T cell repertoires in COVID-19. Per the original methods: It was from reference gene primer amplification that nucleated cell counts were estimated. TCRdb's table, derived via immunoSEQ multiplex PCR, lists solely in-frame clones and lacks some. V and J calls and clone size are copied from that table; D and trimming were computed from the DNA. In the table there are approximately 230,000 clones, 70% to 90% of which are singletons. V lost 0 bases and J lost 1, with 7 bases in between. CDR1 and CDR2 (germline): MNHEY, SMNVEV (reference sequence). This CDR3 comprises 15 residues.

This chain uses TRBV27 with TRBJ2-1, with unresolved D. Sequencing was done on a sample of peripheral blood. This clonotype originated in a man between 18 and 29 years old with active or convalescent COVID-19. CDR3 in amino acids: CASSLSAGSYNEQFF. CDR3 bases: TGTGCCAGCAGTTTATCTGCCGGTTCCTACAATGAGCAGTTCTTC.